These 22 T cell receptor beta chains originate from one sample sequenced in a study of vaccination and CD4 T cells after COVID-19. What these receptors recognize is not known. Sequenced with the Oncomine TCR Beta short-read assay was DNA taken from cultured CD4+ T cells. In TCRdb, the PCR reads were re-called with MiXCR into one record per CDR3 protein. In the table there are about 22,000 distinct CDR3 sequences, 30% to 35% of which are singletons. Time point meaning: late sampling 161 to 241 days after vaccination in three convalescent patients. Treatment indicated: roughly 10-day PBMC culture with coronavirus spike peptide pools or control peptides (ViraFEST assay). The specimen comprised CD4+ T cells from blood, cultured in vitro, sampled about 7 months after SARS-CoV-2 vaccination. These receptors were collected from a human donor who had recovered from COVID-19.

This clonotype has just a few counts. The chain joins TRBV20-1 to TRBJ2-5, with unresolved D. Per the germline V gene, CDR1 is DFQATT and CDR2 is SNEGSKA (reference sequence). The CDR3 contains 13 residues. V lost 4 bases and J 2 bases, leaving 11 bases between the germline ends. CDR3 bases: TGCAGTGCTACAGAGACCCCACAAGAGACCCAGTACTTC. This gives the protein CSATETPQETQYF.

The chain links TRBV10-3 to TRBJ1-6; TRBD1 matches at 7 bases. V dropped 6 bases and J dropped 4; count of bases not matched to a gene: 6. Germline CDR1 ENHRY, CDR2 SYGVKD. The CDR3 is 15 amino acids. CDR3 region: CAISRGQQYNSPLHF. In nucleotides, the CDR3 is TGTGCCATCAGCCGGGGACAGCAATATAATTCACCCCTCCACTTT.

The CDR3 loop reads CASSPTLGGGGYTF. The CDR3 region has the DNA TGTGCCAGCAGCCCGACATTGGGGGGTGGTGGCTACACCTTC. The rearrangement uses TRBV7-2 and TRBJ1-2, with D possibly TRBD1 on 5 matching bases. Trimming removed 5 bases at V and 7 bases at J, with 17 bases between. Germline-derived CDR1 and CDR2 are SGHTA and FQGNSA. CDR3 length: 14 residues.

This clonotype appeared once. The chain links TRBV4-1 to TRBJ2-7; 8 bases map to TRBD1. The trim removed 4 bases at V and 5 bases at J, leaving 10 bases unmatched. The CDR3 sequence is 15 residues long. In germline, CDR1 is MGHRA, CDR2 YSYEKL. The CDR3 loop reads CASSPWTGTANEQYF. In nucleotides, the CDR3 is TGCGCCAGCAGCCCCTGGACAGGGACTGCGAACGAGCAGTACTTC.

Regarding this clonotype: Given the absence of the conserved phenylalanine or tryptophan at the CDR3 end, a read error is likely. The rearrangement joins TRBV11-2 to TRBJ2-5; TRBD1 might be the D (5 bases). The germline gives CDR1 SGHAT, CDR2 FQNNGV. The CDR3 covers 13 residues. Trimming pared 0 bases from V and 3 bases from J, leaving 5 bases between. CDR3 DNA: TGTGCCAGCAGCTTAGACAGGGAAGAGACCCAGTACCTC. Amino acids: CASSLDREETQYL.

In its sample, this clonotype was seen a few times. The CDR3 DNA reads as TGTGCCAGCAACTTGGTAGGGACAGGGGGCCACTCTGGGGCCAACGTCCTGACTTTC. Encoded protein: CASNLVGTGGHSGANVLTF. V is TRBV7-9 and J is TRBJ2-6, with 12 bases fitting TRBD1. Germline CDR1 and CDR2: SEHNR and FQNEAQ (reference sequence). The J segment lost 0 bases and the V segment lost 7 bases, leaving 10 bases of the junction unmatched. This CDR3 contains 19 residues.

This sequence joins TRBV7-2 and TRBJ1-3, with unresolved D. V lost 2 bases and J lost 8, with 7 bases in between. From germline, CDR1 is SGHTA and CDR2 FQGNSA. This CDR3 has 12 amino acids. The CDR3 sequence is CASSLLRDTIYF. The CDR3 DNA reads TGTGCCAGCAGCTTATTACGGGACACCATATATTTT.

The CDR3 nucleotides read TGCGCCAGCAGCTTGGAGGCAGGGAGCAACGAGCAGTACTTC. Its translation: CASSLEAGSNEQYF. The chain has TRBV5-1 and TRBJ2-7; D possibly uses TRBD1 or TRBD2 (5 bases each). The CDR3 is 14 residues long. Looked up from germline, CDR1 is SGHRS and CDR2 is YFSETQ. V shed 0 bases and J shed 5 bases, with 12 bases lying between them.

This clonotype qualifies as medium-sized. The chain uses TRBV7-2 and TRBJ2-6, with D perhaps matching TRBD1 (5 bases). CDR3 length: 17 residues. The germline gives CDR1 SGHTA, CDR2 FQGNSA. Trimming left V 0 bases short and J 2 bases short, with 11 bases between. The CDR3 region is CASSLAGAAPGANVLTF. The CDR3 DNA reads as TGTGCCAGCAGCTTAGCAGGGGCTGCACCTGGGGCCAACGTCCTGACTTTC.

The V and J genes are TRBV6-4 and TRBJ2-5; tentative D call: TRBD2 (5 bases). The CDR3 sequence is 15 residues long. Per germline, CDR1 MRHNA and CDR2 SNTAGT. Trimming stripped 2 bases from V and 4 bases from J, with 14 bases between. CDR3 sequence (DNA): TGTGCCAGCAGTGACAGTGGACCGGGGAGAGAGACCCAGTACTTC. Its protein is CASSDSGPGRETQYF.

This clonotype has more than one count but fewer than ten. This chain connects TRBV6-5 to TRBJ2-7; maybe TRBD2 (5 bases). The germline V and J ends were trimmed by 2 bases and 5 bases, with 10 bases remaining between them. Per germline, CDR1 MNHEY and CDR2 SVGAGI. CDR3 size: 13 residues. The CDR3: CASSYERFNEQYF. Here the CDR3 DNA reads TGTGCCAGCAGTTACGAGCGGTTCAACGAGCAGTACTTC.

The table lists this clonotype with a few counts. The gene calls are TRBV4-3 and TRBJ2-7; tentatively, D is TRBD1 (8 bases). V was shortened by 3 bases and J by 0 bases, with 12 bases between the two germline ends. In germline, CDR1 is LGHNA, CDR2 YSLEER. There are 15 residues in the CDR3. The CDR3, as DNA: TGCGCCAGCAGCCACAGCGGGACAGGCTCCTACGAGCAGTACTTC. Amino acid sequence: CASSHSGTGSYEQYF.

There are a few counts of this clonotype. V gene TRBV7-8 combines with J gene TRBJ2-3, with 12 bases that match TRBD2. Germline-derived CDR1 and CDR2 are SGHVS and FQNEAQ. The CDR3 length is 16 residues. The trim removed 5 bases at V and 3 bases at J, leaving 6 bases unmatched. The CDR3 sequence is CASSQGGTSGTDTQYF. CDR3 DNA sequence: TGTGCCAGCAGCCAAGGGGGGACTAGCGGGACAGATACGCAGTATTTT.

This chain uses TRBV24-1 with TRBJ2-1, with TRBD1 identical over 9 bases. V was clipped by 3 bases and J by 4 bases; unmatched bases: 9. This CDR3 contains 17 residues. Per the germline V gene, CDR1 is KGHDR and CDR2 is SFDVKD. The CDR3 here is CATSDAPGTGIYNEQFF. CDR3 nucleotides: TGTGCCACCAGTGATGCCCCCGGGACAGGGATTTACAATGAGCAGTTCTTC.

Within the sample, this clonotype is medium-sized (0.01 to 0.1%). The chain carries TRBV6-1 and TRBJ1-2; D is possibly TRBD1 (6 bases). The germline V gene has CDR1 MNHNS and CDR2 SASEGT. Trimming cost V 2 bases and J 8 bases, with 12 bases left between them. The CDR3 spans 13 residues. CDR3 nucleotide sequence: TGTGCCAGCAGTGAATACGGGGGCGGGGGCTACACCTTC. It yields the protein CASSEYGGGGYTF.

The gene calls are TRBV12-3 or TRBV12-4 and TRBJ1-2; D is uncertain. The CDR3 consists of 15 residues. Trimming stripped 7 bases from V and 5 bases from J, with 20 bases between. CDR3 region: CASTQTWTGNYGYTF. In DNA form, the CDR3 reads TGTGCCAGCACCCAAACGTGGACGGGAAATTATGGCTACACCTTC.

Here the CDR3 reads CASSLAGSAYEQYF. In DNA, the CDR3 is TGTGCCAGCAGCTTAGCGGGGTCGGCCTACGAGCAGTACTTC. The chain couples TRBV7-2 to TRBJ2-7; D is unresolved. This CDR3 is 14 amino acids long. Germline V gives CDR1 SGHTA, CDR2 FQGNSA. V lost 0 bases to trimming and J lost 2 bases, with 8 bases between them. The whole variable domain, remainder taken from reference TRBV7-2 and TRBJ2-7, is GAGVSQSPSNKVTEKGKDVELRCDPISGHTALYWYRQSLGQGLEFLIYFQGNSAPDKSGLPSDRFSAERTGGSVSTLTIQRTQQEDSAVYLCASSLAGSAYEQYFGPGTRLTVT.

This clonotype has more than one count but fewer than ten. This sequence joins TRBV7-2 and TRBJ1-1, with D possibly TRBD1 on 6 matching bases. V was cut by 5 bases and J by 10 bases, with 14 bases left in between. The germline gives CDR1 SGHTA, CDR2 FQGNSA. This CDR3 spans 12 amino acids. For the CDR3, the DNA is TGTGCCAGCAGCCCACAGGGACTTGGAGCTTTCTTT. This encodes CASSPQGLGAFF.

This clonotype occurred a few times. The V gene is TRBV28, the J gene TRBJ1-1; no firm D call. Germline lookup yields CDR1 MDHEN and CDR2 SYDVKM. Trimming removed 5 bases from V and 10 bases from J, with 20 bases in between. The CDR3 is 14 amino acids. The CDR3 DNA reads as TGTGCCAGCAGTATTTCGGACGCCCTCTCTGGAGCTTTCTTT. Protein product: CASSISDALSGAFF.

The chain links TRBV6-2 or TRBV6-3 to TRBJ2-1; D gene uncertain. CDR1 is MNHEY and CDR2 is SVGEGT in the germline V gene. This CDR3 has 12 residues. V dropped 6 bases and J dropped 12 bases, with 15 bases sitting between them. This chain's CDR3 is CASSVERFPQFF. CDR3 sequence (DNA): TGTGCCAGCAGCGTTGAGCGTTTTCCGCAGTTCTTC.

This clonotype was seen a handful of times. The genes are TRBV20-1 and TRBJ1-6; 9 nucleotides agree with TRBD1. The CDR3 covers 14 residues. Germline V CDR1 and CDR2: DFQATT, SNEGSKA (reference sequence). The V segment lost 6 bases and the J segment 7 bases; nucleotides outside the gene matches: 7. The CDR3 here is CSARTGVSNSPLHF. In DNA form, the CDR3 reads TGCAGTGCGCGGACAGGGGTGAGCAATTCACCCCTCCACTTT.

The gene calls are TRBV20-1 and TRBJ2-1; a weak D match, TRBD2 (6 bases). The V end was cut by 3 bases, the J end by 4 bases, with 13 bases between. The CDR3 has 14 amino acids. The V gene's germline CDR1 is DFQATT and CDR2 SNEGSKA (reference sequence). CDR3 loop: CSASWPSVYNEQFF. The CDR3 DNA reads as TGCAGTGCTAGTTGGCCTAGCGTATACAATGAGCAGTTCTTC.